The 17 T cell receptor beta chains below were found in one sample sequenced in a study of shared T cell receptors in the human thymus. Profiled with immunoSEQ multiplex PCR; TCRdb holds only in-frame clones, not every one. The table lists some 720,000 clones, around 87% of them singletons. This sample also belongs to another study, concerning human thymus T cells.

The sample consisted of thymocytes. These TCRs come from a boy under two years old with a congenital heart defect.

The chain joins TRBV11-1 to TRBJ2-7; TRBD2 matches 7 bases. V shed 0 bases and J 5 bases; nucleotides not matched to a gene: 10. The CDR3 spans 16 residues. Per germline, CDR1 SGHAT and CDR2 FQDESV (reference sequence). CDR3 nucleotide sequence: TGTGCCAGCAGCTTAGCGCAAGGAGCGGGGCCGAACGAGCAGTACTTC. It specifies CASSLAQGAGPNEQYF.

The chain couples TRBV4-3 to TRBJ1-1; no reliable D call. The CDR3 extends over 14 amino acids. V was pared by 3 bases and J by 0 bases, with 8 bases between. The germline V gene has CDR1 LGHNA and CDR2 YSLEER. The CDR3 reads CASSHSVLNTEAFF. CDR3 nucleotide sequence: TGCGCCAGCAGCCACTCTGTCCTGAACACTGAAGCTTTCTTT.

The DNA of the CDR3 is TGTGCCAGCAGCGCCGATAAGAGGGGGTCGGACACTGAAGCTTTCTTT. It encodes CASSADKRGSDTEAFF. The chain employs TRBV7-9 and TRBJ1-1; TRBD1 might be the D (6 bases). The CDR3 contains 16 residues. The V and J ends lost 5 bases and 3 bases respectively, with 19 bases between them. Germline V lookup: CDR1 SEHNR, CDR2 FQNEAQ (reference sequence).

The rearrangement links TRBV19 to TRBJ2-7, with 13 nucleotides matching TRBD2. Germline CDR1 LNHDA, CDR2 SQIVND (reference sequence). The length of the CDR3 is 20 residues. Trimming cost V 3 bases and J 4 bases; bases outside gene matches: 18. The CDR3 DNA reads TGTGCCAGTAGTATGAGCCAACTAGCGGGAGGGCCACGCTCCCTTTACGAGCAGTACTTC. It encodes CASSMSQLAGGPRSLYEQYF.

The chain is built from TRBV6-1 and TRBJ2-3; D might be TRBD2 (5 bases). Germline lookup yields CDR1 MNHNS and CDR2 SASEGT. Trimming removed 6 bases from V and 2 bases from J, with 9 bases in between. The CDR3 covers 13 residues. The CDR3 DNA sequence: TGTGCCAGCAGGTCGGGGTCCACAGATACGCAGTATTTT. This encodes CASRSGSTDTQYF.

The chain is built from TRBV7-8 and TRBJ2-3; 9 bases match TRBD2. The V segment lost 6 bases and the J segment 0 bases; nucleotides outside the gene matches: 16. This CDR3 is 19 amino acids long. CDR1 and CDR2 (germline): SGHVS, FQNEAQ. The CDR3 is CASRDVEGIAGESTDTQYF. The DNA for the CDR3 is TGTGCCAGCAGGGACGTAGAGGGTATAGCGGGAGAGAGCACAGATACGCAGTATTTT.

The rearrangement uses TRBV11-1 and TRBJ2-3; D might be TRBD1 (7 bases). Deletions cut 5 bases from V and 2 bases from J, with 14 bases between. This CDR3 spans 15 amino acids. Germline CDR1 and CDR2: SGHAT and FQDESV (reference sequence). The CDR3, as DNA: TGTGCCAGCAGCCAAGGAGGGGGCTACACAGATACGCAGTATTTT. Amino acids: CASSQGGGYTDTQYF.

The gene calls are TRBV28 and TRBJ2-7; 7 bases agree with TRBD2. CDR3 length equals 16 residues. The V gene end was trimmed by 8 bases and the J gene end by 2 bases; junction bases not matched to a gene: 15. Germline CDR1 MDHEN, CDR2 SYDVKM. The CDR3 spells CASHQSTSGVPYEQYF. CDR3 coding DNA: TGTGCCAGCCATCAGTCTACCAGCGGGGTCCCCTACGAGCAGTACTTC.

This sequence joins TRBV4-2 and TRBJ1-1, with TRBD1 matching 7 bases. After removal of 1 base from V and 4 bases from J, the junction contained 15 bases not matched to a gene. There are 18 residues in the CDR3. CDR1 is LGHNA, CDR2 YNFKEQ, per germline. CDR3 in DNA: TGTGCCAGCAGCCAAGCTCGACCCTTACAGGGGCTCGCCACTGAAGCTTTCTTT. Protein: CASSQARPLQGLATEAFF.

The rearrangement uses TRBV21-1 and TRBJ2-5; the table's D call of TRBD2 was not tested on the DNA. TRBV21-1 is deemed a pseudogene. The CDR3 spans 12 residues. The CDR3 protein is CASSNWGEAQYF. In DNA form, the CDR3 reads TGTGCCAGCAGCAACTGGGGGGAGGCCCAGTACTTC.

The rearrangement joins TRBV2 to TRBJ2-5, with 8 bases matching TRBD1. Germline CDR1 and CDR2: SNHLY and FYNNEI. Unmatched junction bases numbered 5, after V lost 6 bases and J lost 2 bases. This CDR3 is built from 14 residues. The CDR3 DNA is TGTGCCAGCAGCAGGACAGGGCCACAAGAGACCCAGTACTTC. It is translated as CASSRTGPQETQYF. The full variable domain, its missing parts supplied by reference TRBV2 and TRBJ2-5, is EPEVTQTPSHQVTQMGQEVILRCVPISNHLYFYWYRQILGQKVEFLVSFYNNEISEKSEIFDDQFSVERPDGSNFTLKIRSTKLEDSAMYFCASSRTGPQETQYFGPGTRLLVL.

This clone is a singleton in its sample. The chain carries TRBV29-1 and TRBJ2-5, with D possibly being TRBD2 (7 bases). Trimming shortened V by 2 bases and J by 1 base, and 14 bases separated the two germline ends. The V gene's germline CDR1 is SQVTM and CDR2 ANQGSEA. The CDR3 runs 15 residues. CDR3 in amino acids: CSVEKMGGGQETQYF. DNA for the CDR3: TGCAGCGTTGAAAAGATGGGAGGGGGCCAAGAGACCCAGTACTTC. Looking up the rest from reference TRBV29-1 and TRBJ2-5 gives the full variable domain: SAVISQKPSRDICQRGTSLTIQCQVDSQVTMMFWYRQQPGQSLTLIATANQGSEATYESGFVIDKFPISRPNLTFSTLTVSNMSPEDSSIYLCSVEKMGGGQETQYFGPGTRLLVL.

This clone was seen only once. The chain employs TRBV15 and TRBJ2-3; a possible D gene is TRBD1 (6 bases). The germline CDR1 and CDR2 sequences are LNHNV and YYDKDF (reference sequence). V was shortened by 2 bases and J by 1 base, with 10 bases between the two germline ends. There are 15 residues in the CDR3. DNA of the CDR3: TGTGCCACCAGCAGACCGACAGGAGGCACAGATACGCAGTATTTT. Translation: CATSRPTGGTDTQYF.

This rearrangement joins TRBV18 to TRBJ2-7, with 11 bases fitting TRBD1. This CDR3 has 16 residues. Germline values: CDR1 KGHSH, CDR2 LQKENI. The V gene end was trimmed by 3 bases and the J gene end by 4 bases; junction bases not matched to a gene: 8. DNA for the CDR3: TGTGCCAGCTCACCGGACGGGACAGGGGGGGAATACGAGCAGTACTTC. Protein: CASSPDGTGGEYEQYF.

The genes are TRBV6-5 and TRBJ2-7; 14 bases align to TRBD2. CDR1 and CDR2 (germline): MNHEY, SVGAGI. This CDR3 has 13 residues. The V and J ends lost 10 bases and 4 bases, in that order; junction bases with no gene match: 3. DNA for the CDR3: TGTGCCACCCGACTAGCGGGAGGGTACGAGCAGTACTTC. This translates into CATRLAGGYEQYF.

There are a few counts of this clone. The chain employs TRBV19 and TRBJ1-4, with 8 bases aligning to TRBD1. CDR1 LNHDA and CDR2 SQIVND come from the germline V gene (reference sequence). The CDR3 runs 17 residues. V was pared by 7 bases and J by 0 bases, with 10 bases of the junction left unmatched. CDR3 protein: CASTVRTGTATNEKLFF. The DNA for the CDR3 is TGTGCCAGTACAGTCCGGACAGGGACTGCAACTAATGAAAAACTGTTTTTT.

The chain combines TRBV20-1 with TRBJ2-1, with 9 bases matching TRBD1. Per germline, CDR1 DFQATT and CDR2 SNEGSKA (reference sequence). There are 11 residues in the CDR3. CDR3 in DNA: TGCAGCGGGACAGGGAACAATGAGCAGTTCTTC. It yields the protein CSGTGNNEQFF.